This T cell receptor beta chain derives from a study of T cell responses to AZD1222 COVID-19 vaccine. Overall study results and limits: The donor cohort was predominantly white British with a female majority, and clonal diversity may have been underestimated. The study sampled repertoires only after the peak T cell response.

In the case of this clone: Its antigen is not known.

Produced via immunoSEQ multiplex PCR; TCRdb's table is partial and in-frame only. The data hold about 110,000 clones, with over 75% observed a single time. The receptor comes from an adult in good health. Source: peripheral blood, taken on day 0 of AZD1222 vaccination.

The CDR3 here is CASSLDRSGGYTF. CDR3 in DNA: TGTGCCAGCAGCCTGGACAGGTCGGGGGGCTACACCTTC. V gene TRBV5-6 combines with J gene TRBJ1-2; 7 positions agree with TRBD1. The CDR3 has 13 amino acids. Trimming took 4 bases from V and 8 from J; bases not matched to a gene: 8. The V gene's germline CDR1 is SGHDT and CDR2 YYEEEE. The full variable domain, rest sourced from reference TRBV5-6 and TRBJ1-2, is DAGVTQSPTHLIKTRGQQVTLRCSPKSGHDTVSWYQQALGQGPQFIFQYYEEEERQRGNFPDRFSGHQFPNYSSELNVNALLLGDSALYLCASSLDRSGGYTFGSGTRLTVV.